The 23 T cell receptor beta chains below were found in one sample sequenced in a study of beta chain features in type 1 diabetes. No antigen has been identified for these receptors. Overall study findings and caveats: Significant though moderate, a shortening of TCRB CDR3s appeared in all four CD4+ subsets of Type 1 diabetes patients.

What was sequenced were expressed TCRB transcripts, since all of the isolated RNA had been reverse transcribed. The protocol was immunoSEQ multiplex PCR, while the TCRdb copy is restricted to in-frame clones and leaves out a portion. In the table there are hundreds of thousands of clones, over 12% of which are singletons. Sample: naive CD4+ T cells from blood. These receptors came from a man aged 18 to 29 with type 1 diabetes.

This clone was seen more than once but under ten times. The rearrangement uses TRBV28 and TRBJ1-1; D is unresolved. This CDR3 has 15 residues. V was pared by 6 bases and J by 0 bases, with 14 bases between. Per the germline V gene, CDR1 is MDHEN and CDR2 is SYDVKM. The CDR3 coding sequence is TGTGCCAGCAGCCCCCTAGGACGGTTGAACACTGAAGCTTTCTTT. Amino acids: CASSPLGRLNTEAFF.

This clone was picked up a small number of times. Because it lacks the conserved phenylalanine or tryptophan at the end, this CDR3 is likely a read error. Because the CDR3's place on the DNA is in doubt, the DNA is left out and the CDR3 is given as listed by TCRdb. The chain carries TRBV21-1 and TRBJ1-1. TRBV21-1 is a pseudogene. The CDR3 sequence runs 10 residues, both termini included. Here the CDR3 reads CASSKRKLRK.

The rearrangement joins TRBV11-2 to TRBJ2-1, with TRBD1 identical over 7 bases. The CDR3 totals 16 residues. The germline CDR1 and CDR2 sequences are SGHAT and FQNNGV. V was clipped by 1 base and J by 2 bases; unmatched bases: 5. The CDR3 here is CASSLARGNTYNEQFF. CDR3 bases: TGTGCCAGCAGCTTAGCCAGGGGGAATACCTACAATGAGCAGTTCTTC.

The V and J genes are TRBV14 and TRBJ1-4; D remains ambiguous. V lost 4 bases and J 6 bases, leaving 9 bases between the germline ends. This CDR3 contains 13 residues. Germline-derived CDR1 and CDR2 are SGHDN and FVKESK. In DNA form, the CDR3 reads TGTGCCAGCAGCCCCCGGCGGTATGAAAAACTGTTTTTT. It specifies CASSPRRYEKLFF.

This clone was seen a handful of times. This chain joins TRBV7-9 and TRBJ2-1; 7 bases match TRBD1. The germline V gene encodes CDR1 SEHNR and CDR2 FQNEAQ (reference sequence). V gave up 1 base and J gave up 0 bases; unmatched junction bases: 9. The CDR3 is made up of 18 amino acids. DNA of the CDR3: TGTGCCAGCAGCTTAGGCCTAGGGGGCCTAAGCTCCTACAATGAGCAGTTCTTC. Translating it yields CASSLGLGGLSSYNEQFF. Full variable domain (missing parts from reference TRBV7-9 and TRBJ2-1): DTGVSQNPRHKITKRGQNVTFRCDPISEHNRLYWYRQTLGQGPEFLTYFQNEAQLEKSRLLSDRFSAERPKGSFSTLEIQRTEQGDSAMYLCASSLGLGGLSSYNEQFFGPGTRLTVL.

This rearrangement joins TRBV7-9 to TRBJ2-1, with 7 bases fitting TRBD1. Germline V gene lookup returns CDR1 SEHNR and CDR2 FQNEAQ (reference sequence). CDR3 size: 15 residues. V shed 5 bases, J shed 6 bases, and the junction held 10 bases outside the gene matches. In DNA, the CDR3 is TGTGCCAGCAGCACACGACAGGGAAGGGGCAATGAGCAGTTCTTC. Encoded protein: CASSTRQGRGNEQFF.

This clone was recorded a few times. The V gene is TRBV30, the J gene TRBJ2-7; TRBD2 matches 8 bases. V was clipped by 5 bases and J by 7 bases; unmatched bases: 16. The CDR3 is 15 amino acids. Germline V gene sequence: CDR1 GTSNPN, CDR2 SVGIG (reference sequence). Here the CDR3 reads CAWGISGLGVREQYF. CDR3 DNA sequence: TGTGCCTGGGGAATTTCGGGACTAGGTGTACGAGAGCAGTACTTC.

V and J are TRBV4-2 and TRBJ2-1, with 15 bases identical to TRBD2. The CDR3 covers 18 residues. V gave up 2 bases and J gave up 12 bases; unmatched junction bases: 14. CDR1 is LGHNA, CDR2 YNFKEQ, per germline. This CDR3 reads CASSQPGLAGGVPPMQFF. CDR3 DNA: TGTGCCAGCAGCCAACCTGGACTAGCGGGAGGGGTACCGCCAATGCAGTTCTTC.

V and J are TRBV7-2 and TRBJ2-3; 8 nucleotides line up with TRBD2. CDR1 is SGHTA and CDR2 is FQGNSA in the germline V gene. This CDR3 is 13 amino acids long. V was clipped by 8 bases and J by 6 bases; unmatched bases: 7. The CDR3 nucleotides are TGTGCCAGCTCTTGGACTAGCTCGGATACGCAGTATTTT. Protein: CASSWTSSDTQYF.

This clone was seen a few times. V gene TRBV4-3 combines with J gene TRBJ1-2; 9 bases match TRBD1. The CDR3 spans 16 residues. The junction had 11 bases not matched to a gene; V was cut back by 4 bases and J by 5 bases. Germline loops: CDR1 LGHNA, CDR2 YSLEER. Written as DNA, the CDR3 is TGCGCCAGCAGCCGGACCTCCTTGGGACAGGGATATGGCTACACCTTC. This translates into CASSRTSLGQGYGYTF.

This clone was counted between two and nine times. The chain links TRBV5-1 to TRBJ2-5, with 9 bases matching TRBD1. Germline-derived CDR1 and CDR2 are SGHRS and YFSETQ. This CDR3 has 15 residues. V lost 3 bases to trimming and J lost 5 bases; unmatched junction nucleotides: 8. CDR3 loop: CASSYGTGQRETQYF. CDR3 sequence (DNA): TGCGCCAGCAGCTACGGGACAGGGCAACGCGAGACCCAGTACTTC. Drawing the rest from reference TRBV5-1 and TRBJ2-5, the complete variable domain is KAGVTQTPRYLIKTRGQQVTLSCSPISGHRSVSWYQQTPGQGLQFLFEYFSETQRNKGNFPGRFSGRQFSNSRSEMNVSTLELGDSALYLCASSYGTGQRETQYFGPGTRLLVL.

The genes are TRBV9 and TRBJ1-1; possibly TRBD1 for D (6 bases). The germline V and J ends were trimmed by 3 bases and 1 base, with 13 bases remaining between them. The CDR3 spans 15 residues. The germline V gene has CDR1 SGDLS and CDR2 YYNGEE. The CDR3: CASSGPSGQNTEAFF. In nucleotides, the CDR3 is TGTGCCAGCAGCGGGCCCTCGGGACAGAACACTGAAGCTTTCTTT.

The rearrangement links TRBV19 to TRBJ2-4; D perhaps matches TRBD2 (6 bases). This CDR3 is 14 amino acids long. Germline loops: CDR1 LNHDA, CDR2 SQIVND (reference sequence). The V end lost 3 bases, the J end lost 4 bases, and 10 bases lay between the germline ends. CDR3 sequence (DNA): TGTGCCAGTAGTATCTCGGGGGTTAAAAACATTCAGTACTTC. It codes for CASSISGVKNIQYF.

This chain joins TRBV13 and TRBJ1-2; D is unresolved. Germline V lookup: CDR1 PRHDT, CDR2 FYEKMQ (reference sequence). V was clipped by 5 bases and J by 0 bases, with 16 bases between them. The CDR3 totals 16 residues. Here the CDR3 DNA reads TGTGCCAGCAGCCACTCCAGGAAACTTGCTAACTATGGCTACACCTTC. Translation: CASSHSRKLANYGYTF.

This clone came up a few times. The chain carries TRBV6-5 and TRBJ2-3, with 10 bases identical to TRBD1. The ends lost 2 bases at V and 5 bases at J; junction bases unmatched: 7. Germline CDR1 MNHEY, CDR2 SVGAGI. The CDR3 loop spans 16 amino acids. The CDR3 protein is CASSYDADRGQDTQYF. CDR3 DNA sequence: TGTGCCAGCAGTTACGACGCCGACAGGGGGCAAGATACGCAGTATTTT.

This clone has more than one count but fewer than ten. Within the sample, other DNA sequences also encode this same CDR3. The genes are TRBV7-9 and TRBJ2-3; D is undetermined. V was shortened by 2 bases and J by 1 base, with 7 bases between the two germline ends. Germline CDR1 and CDR2: SEHNR and FQNEAQ (reference sequence). CDR3 length: 14 amino acids. The DNA of the CDR3 is TGTGCCAGCAGCTTAACTGGGGGCACAGATACGCAGTATTTT. It specifies CASSLTGGTDTQYF.

The V and J genes are TRBV29-1 and TRBJ2-3; D is unresolved. The CDR3 spans 12 residues. Deletions cut 5 bases from V and 0 bases from J, with 6 bases between. Looked up from germline, CDR1 is SQVTM and CDR2 is ANQGSEA. CDR3 amino acids: CSVPSSTDTQYF. The DNA for the CDR3 is TGCAGCGTTCCCTCGAGCACAGATACGCAGTATTTT.

This clone appeared a few times. The gene calls are TRBV5-1 and TRBJ2-2; either TRBD1 or TRBD2 may supply D (6 bases each). This CDR3 is 15 amino acids long. Trimming pared 4 bases from V and 4 bases from J, leaving 14 bases between. Germline values: CDR1 SGHRS, CDR2 YFSETQ. CDR3 amino acids: CASSDAGHFTGELFF. The CDR3 DNA follows: TGCGCCAGCAGCGACGCGGGACACTTCACCGGGGAGCTGTTTTTT. Full variable domain (remainder filled in from reference TRBV5-1 and TRBJ2-2): KAGVTQTPRYLIKTRGQQVTLSCSPISGHRSVSWYQQTPGQGLQFLFEYFSETQRNKGNFPGRFSGRQFSNSRSEMNVSTLELGDSALYLCASSDAGHFTGELFFGEGSRLTVL.

This clone appeared once. CDR3 bases: TGTGCCAGCAGTTTGGGGACTAGCCCTCCCTACGAGCAGTACTTC. It translates to CASSLGTSPPYEQYF. The chain employs TRBV6-5 and TRBJ2-7; 9 bases are shared with TRBD2. CDR3 length: 15 residues. V lost 4 bases and J lost 2; bases outside the gene matches: 6. Germline-derived CDR1 and CDR2 are MNHEY and SVGAGI.

The chain combines TRBV4-3 with TRBJ2-3; TRBD1 might be the D (6 bases). CDR3 length: 17 residues. V gave up 0 bases and J gave up 1 base, with 14 bases separating them. Germline V gene data show CDR1 as LGHNA and CDR2 as YSLEER. The CDR3 is CASSQDSLEGGTDTQYF. The CDR3 DNA sequence: TGCGCCAGCAGCCAAGATAGTCTCGAGGGGGGCACAGATACGCAGTATTTT.

The rearrangement uses TRBV13 and TRBJ2-3; D remains unclear. The CDR3 is 12 amino acids. Trimming removed 3 bases at V and 3 bases at J, with 4 bases between. The germline V gene encodes CDR1 PRHDT and CDR2 FYEKMQ (reference sequence). The chain's CDR3 is CASSFRTDTQYF. The CDR3 bases are TGTGCCAGCAGCTTCAGAACAGATACGCAGTATTTT.

This rearrangement joins TRBV20-1 to TRBJ2-7; no reliable D call. Trimming took off 5 bases at V and 2 bases at J, with 7 bases between the two ends. The CDR3 sequence is 11 residues long. CDR1 DFQATT and CDR2 SNEGSKA come from the germline V gene (reference sequence). As DNA, the CDR3 is TGCAGTGCTTCTGAGGCCTACGAGCAGTACTTC. This encodes CSASEAYEQYF.

The chain combines TRBV27 with TRBJ1-5, with D possibly TRBD1 on 5 matching bases. This CDR3 is built from 13 residues. Between the trimmed V and J ends, which lost 6 bases and 5 bases, there was a span of 11 bases. Germline V CDR1 and CDR2: MNHEY, SMNVEV (reference sequence). CDR3 loop: CASREGPDQPQHF. CDR3 DNA sequence: TGTGCCAGCAGAGAGGGACCGGATCAGCCCCAGCATTTT.